This T cell receptor (beta chain) derives from a study of T cell responses to AZD1222 COVID-19 vaccine. Notes on the study in general: Researchers took repertoire samples only after the peak T cell response had come. Recipients of two AZD1222 doses showed rising Spike-specific TCR breadth and depth. Across the whole spike, CD4 TCRs peaked at regions 160-218 and 743-854.

Data came from immunoSEQ multiplex PCR; TCRdb stores just in-frame clones and leaves some out. The repertoire holds tens of thousands of clones, more than 70% seen once, with roughly 5% in the top ten. As regards this clone: Its antigen is undetermined.

The CDR3 spans 16 residues. V lost 1 base and J 6 bases, leaving 16 bases between the germline ends. Germline CDR1 and CDR2: LNHNV and YYDKDF (reference sequence). The clonotype comes from an adult who received the MenACWY meningococcal vaccine as a control. This sequence joins TRBV15 and TRBJ1-5; possible D gene TRBD1, 5 bases. Here the sequenced sample was peripheral blood, taken 28 days after the second dose of the MenACWY control vaccine. The CDR3 loop reads CATSRGRGADGQPQHF. The CDR3 DNA sequence: TGTGCCACCAGCAGAGGTAGGGGCGCGGACGGTCAGCCCCAGCATTTT.